The 24 T cell receptor beta chains given below trace back to one sample, sequenced in a study of T cells in localized non-small cell lung cancer. Sequencing was performed with immunoSEQ multiplex PCR; in TCRdb, only in-frame clones are kept and a portion is missing. The sample consists of about 14,000 clones, roughly 85% of them appearing once. The sample was peripheral blood, taken before any cancer treatment. Source of these receptors: a woman aged 35-75 years with stage I lung adenocarcinoma.

The chain combines TRBV7-2 with TRBJ1-2, with D possibly being TRBD1 (6 bases). Germline lookup yields CDR1 SGHTA and CDR2 FQGNSA. V shed 4 bases and J shed 3 bases, with 9 bases lying between them. The CDR3 runs 13 residues. The DNA for the CDR3 is TGTGCCAGCAGCTCAGGGGAGGACTATGGCTACACCTTC. Protein sequence: CASSSGEDYGYTF.

The chain carries TRBV5-8 and TRBJ1-2; D is unresolved. This CDR3 contains 12 residues. The germline CDR1 and CDR2 sequences are SGHTS and YDEGEE. The germline V and J ends were trimmed by 2 bases and 8 bases, with 10 bases remaining between them. Written as DNA, the CDR3 is TGTGCCAGCAGCTTAGTCGGTTGGGGCTACACCTTC. Amino acids: CASSLVGWGYTF.

This chain links TRBV15 with TRBJ2-3, with TRBD2 matching 10 bases. V lost 4 bases, J lost 1 base, and 2 bases stayed unmatched. Germline assignment: CDR1 LNHNV and CDR2 YYDKDF (reference sequence). The CDR3 runs to 15 residues. The CDR3 nucleotides are TGTGCCACCAGCACCGGGACTAGCGGCACAGATACGCAGTATTTT. Protein sequence: CATSTGTSGTDTQYF.

The genes are TRBV6-1 and TRBJ2-7; D might be TRBD1 or TRBD2, each matching 6 bases. This CDR3 has 13 amino acids. V lost 10 bases and J 4 bases, leaving 17 bases between the germline ends. Germline assignment: CDR1 MNHNS and CDR2 SASEGT. The CDR3 is CATWYSGAYEQYF. The CDR3 coding sequence is TGTGCCACCTGGTACTCGGGGGCTTACGAGCAGTACTTC.

The CDR3 DNA sequence: TGTGCCAGCAGCCCCCTACGGACAGGGGATACCTACGAGCAGTACTTC. It codes for CASSPLRTGDTYEQYF. The V gene is TRBV7-9, the J gene TRBJ2-7, with 9 bases identical to TRBD1. The CDR3 runs 16 residues. After removal of 5 bases from V and 2 bases from J, the junction contained 10 bases not matched to a gene. Per germline, CDR1 SEHNR and CDR2 FQNEAQ (reference sequence).

The chain joins TRBV27 to TRBJ2-1, with D unresolved. Trimming shortened V by 7 bases and J by 2 bases, and 12 bases separated the two germline ends. CDR1 and CDR2 (germline): MNHEY, SMNVEV (reference sequence). The CDR3 is 14 amino acids. CDR3 coding DNA: TGTGCCAGCACGACCCGGGCAACCTACAATGAGCAGTTCTTC. Its protein is CASTTRATYNEQFF.

This chain links TRBV30 with TRBJ1-1, with D uncertain. In germline, CDR1 is GTSNPN, CDR2 SVGIG (reference sequence). This CDR3 region has 11 residues. V was clipped by 4 bases and J by 5 bases, with 8 bases between them. The DNA of the CDR3 is TGTGCCTGGATCCGTGGAACTGAAGCTTTCTTT. Translated: CAWIRGTEAFF.

The genes are TRBV18 and TRBJ1-6; no clear D gene. The germline CDR1 and CDR2 sequences are KGHSH and LQKENI. The V and J ends lost 3 bases and 0 bases respectively, with 6 bases between them. CDR3 size: 15 residues. CDR3: CASSPGSSYNSPLHF. The CDR3 region has the DNA TGTGCCAGCTCACCCGGGAGCTCCTATAATTCACCCCTCCACTTT.

V usage is TRBV18 and J usage is TRBJ2-7; TRBD1 aligns across 9 bases. Germline V gene data show CDR1 as KGHSH and CDR2 as LQKENI. The CDR3 totals 11 residues. V shed 6 bases, J shed 11 bases, and the junction held 5 bases outside the gene matches. CDR3 in amino acids: CASSGTGFEYF. CDR3 DNA: TGTGCCAGCTCCGGGACAGGGTTCGAGTACTTC.

V is TRBV7-6 and J is TRBJ2-5; 9 bases map to TRBD2. The CDR3 covers 16 residues. V trimming: 1 base; J trimming: 5 bases; junction bases outside the gene matches: 8. Germline CDR1 reads SGHVS; CDR2 reads FNYEAQ. Here the CDR3 reads CASSLGGLAGYETQYF. The CDR3 DNA reads TGTGCCAGCAGCTTAGGAGGCCTAGCGGGGTATGAGACCCAGTACTTC.

Details on this clone: The junction differs from germline at one of its ends, possibly a read error. CDR3 sequence reads: CSASNQGAVF. CDR3 DNA: TGCAGTGCTAGTAATCAGGGGGCCGTCTTC. This rearrangement joins TRBV20-1 to TRBJ2-7; 8 bases align to TRBD1. CDR1 and CDR2 (germline): DFQATT, SNEGSKA (reference sequence). CDR3 size: 10 residues.

The chain uses TRBV5-1 and TRBJ1-1; maybe TRBD1 (6 bases). This CDR3 region has 14 residues. With 8 bases removed from V and 1 base from J, the gap between germline ends came to 15 bases. In germline, CDR1 is SGHRS, CDR2 YFSETQ. CDR3 sequence reads: CASSKGGGNTEAFF. CDR3 DNA: TGCGCCAGTTCTAAGGGGGGTGGGAACACTGAAGCTTTCTTT.

The chain employs TRBV18 and TRBJ2-5; D is uncertain. Trimming removed 1 base at V and 4 bases at J, with 1 base between. Germline CDR1 and CDR2: KGHSH and LQKENI. CDR3 length: 11 amino acids. CDR3 sequence reads: CASSPLETQYF. CDR3 coding DNA: TGTGCCAGCTCACCACTAGAGACCCAGTACTTC.

V is TRBV11-3 and J is TRBJ2-7, with D hard to call. The V gene's germline CDR1 is SGHNT and CDR2 YENEEA. V was clipped by 6 bases and J by 1 base, with 22 bases between them. This CDR3 has 17 residues. For the CDR3, the DNA is TGTGCCAGCAGAAGGTGCCAGGCCACGTTTACGTCCTACGAGCAGTACTTC. This translates into CASRRCQATFTSYEQYF.

This chain joins TRBV6-1 and TRBJ2-7; 7 bases map to TRBD2. Germline V gives CDR1 MNHNS, CDR2 SASEGT. J lost 0 bases, V lost 7 bases, and 6 bases had no gene match. The CDR3 is 14 residues long. CDR3 nucleotides: TGTGCCAGCAAGCGGGACCAATCCTCCTACGAGCAGTACTTC. Translated: CASKRDQSSYEQYF.

In this sample, this clone turned up once. The rearrangement joins TRBV28 to TRBJ2-3; the match to TRBD2 covers 12 bases. The ends lost 2 bases at V and 5 bases at J; junction bases unmatched: 11. The CDR3 sequence is 18 residues long. Per germline, CDR1 MDHEN and CDR2 SYDVKM. The CDR3 sequence: CASSLPKTSGSREDTQYF. CDR3 bases: TGTGCCAGCAGTTTACCCAAGACTAGCGGGAGTCGCGAAGATACGCAGTATTTT.

J is TRBJ1-4 and V is TRBV5-5; the match to TRBD1 covers 7 bases. Germline CDR1 and CDR2: SGHKS and YYEKEE (reference sequence). The junction had 4 bases not matched to a gene; V was cut back by 3 bases and J by 5 bases. There are 14 residues in the CDR3. The CDR3 sequence: CASSSQTGNEKLFF. CDR3 bases: TGTGCCAGCAGCTCACAGACAGGGAATGAAAAACTGTTTTTT.

The chain carries TRBV7-9 and TRBJ1-1, with 9 bases fitting TRBD1. The trim removed 5 bases at V and 8 bases at J, leaving 6 bases unmatched. This CDR3 has 13 residues. Germline CDR1 reads SEHNR; CDR2 reads FQNEAQ (reference sequence). The DNA of the CDR3 is TGTGCCAGCAGCACCGGGACAGGGAGGGAAGCTTTCTTT. Its translation: CASSTGTGREAFF.

V usage is TRBV18 and J usage is TRBJ1-5; a possible D gene is TRBD1 (5 bases). Germline lookup yields CDR1 KGHSH and CDR2 LQKENI. V was clipped by 8 bases and J by 4 bases, with 12 bases between them. CDR3 length equals 13 residues. Here the CDR3 reads CASSGGVNQPQHF. CDR3 nucleotide sequence: TGTGCCAGCAGCGGGGGGGTGAATCAGCCCCAGCATTTT.

The CDR3 region has the DNA TGTGCCAGCAGCGTAAGCGGGGGGACGTACAATGAGCAGTTCTTC. This codes for CASSVSGGTYNEQFF. The genes are TRBV9 and TRBJ2-1; TRBD2 aligns across 9 bases. Trimming cost V 1 base and J 4 bases; bases outside gene matches: 3. There are 15 residues in the CDR3. Germline V CDR1 and CDR2: SGDLS, YYNGEE.

The chain employs TRBV5-6 and TRBJ1-6; D gene uncertain. In germline, CDR1 is SGHDT, CDR2 YYEEEE. The V gene lost 4 bases and the J gene lost 3 bases, with 17 bases spanning the gap. The CDR3 extends over 17 amino acids. CDR3: CASSPRRGGIYNSPLHF. The CDR3 DNA sequence: TGTGCCAGCAGCCCCAGGAGAGGAGGGATCTATAATTCACCCCTCCACTTT.

Only a few counts were recorded for this clone. CDR3 in amino acids: CASSPTNRGQYEQYF. The CDR3 DNA is TGTGCCAGCAGTCCTACTAACAGGGGGCAGTACGAGCAGTACTTC. The chain links TRBV25-1 to TRBJ2-7; 9 bases align to TRBD1. The CDR3 length is 15 residues. Germline values: CDR1 MGHDK, CDR2 SYGVNS. Trimming cost V 5 bases and J 4 bases; bases outside gene matches: 9.

The J gene is TRBJ2-3, the V gene TRBV7-8, with D perhaps TRBD2 (5 bases). The length of the CDR3 is 14 residues. CDR1 is SGHVS and CDR2 is FQNEAQ in the germline V gene. V was clipped by 5 bases and J by 2 bases, with 11 bases between them. In DNA, the CDR3 is TGTGCCAGCAGCCGTACGGGGTACACAGATACGCAGTATTTT. It yields the protein CASSRTGYTDTQYF.

CDR3 sequence reads: CASCRGSSYNSPLHF. CDR3 nucleotide sequence: TGTGCCAGCTGTCGAGGGAGCTCCTATAATTCACCCCTCCACTTT. The rearrangement uses TRBV14 and TRBJ1-6; D not certain. With 8 bases removed from V and 0 bases from J, the gap between germline ends came to 11 bases. Germline V gene data show CDR1 as SGHDN and CDR2 as FVKESK. The CDR3 is 15 amino acids.